This T cell receptor (beta chain) was recovered during a study of identical twins. The cDNA had a unique molecular identifier and a template-switch universal primer site. TCRdb reprocessed the 5' RACE reads with MiXCR, giving one entry per CDR3 protein. This table has 450,000 to 600,000 distinct CDR3 sequences, around 22% appearing once. This clonotype was observed a few times. Its cognate antigen is unknown. Healthy Caucasians supplied all donations. The ends lost 4 bases at V and 4 bases at J; junction bases unmatched: 5. The CDR3 totals 15 residues. CDR1 and CDR2 from the germline V gene are MNHNS and SASEGT. Findings and limits, study-wide: Fewer insertions marked abundant cord blood beta clonotypes; young adult naive trended weakly, memory not at all. There was an excess of low generation probability in the out-of-frame alpha sequences that twins shared.

This same sample was also taken into another study, of yellow fever vaccine responses in identical twins.

The TCR originated in a woman under 30 in good health. Sequences were obtained from CD4+ T cells sorted from blood. The genes are TRBV6-1 and TRBJ2-5; 11 bases align to TRBD1. CDR3 region: CASSVPGQGAETQYF. Here the CDR3 DNA reads TGTGCCAGCAGTGTCCCAGGACAGGGGGCAGAGACCCAGTACTTC.